These 7 T cell receptor beta chains were sequenced from one sample in a study of CD8 T cells in Susac syndrome. After extraction with the RNeasy kit, about 0.5 to 1 ug of the RNA was reverse transcribed using random hexamers. TCRdb called the immunoSEQ multiplex PCR reads again in MiXCR, with one record for every CDR3 protein. The table lists roughly 140,000 distinct CDR3 sequences, 90% to 95% of them singletons. Sequencing input: CD8+ T cells from PBMCs. The receptors shown here come from a human donor with multiple sclerosis.

J is TRBJ2-2 and V is TRBV12-3 or TRBV12-4, with 9 bases fitting TRBD1. The CDR3 contains 16 residues. Trimming cost V 3 bases and J 4 bases; bases outside gene matches: 6. DNA for the CDR3: TGTGCCAGCAGTTTTTCGGGACAGGGTGGCACCGGGGAGCTGTTTTTT. Amino acids: CASSFSGQGGTGELFF.

This rearrangement joins TRBV14 to TRBJ2-7; tentatively, D is TRBD2 (7 bases). V lost 2 bases, J lost 10 bases, and 12 bases lay in between. The V gene's germline CDR1 is SGHDN and CDR2 FVKESK. The CDR3 covers 12 residues. CDR3 sequence (DNA): TGTGCCAGCAGCCAAAAGAGCGGGACACAGTACTTC. Protein product: CASSQKSGTQYF.

The chain has TRBV6-1 and TRBJ1-2; 10 bases are a match to TRBD1. The CDR3 is made up of 15 amino acids. Germline-derived CDR1 and CDR2 are MNHNS and SASEGT. V lost 4 bases, J lost 3 bases, and 5 bases stayed unmatched. Here the CDR3 DNA reads TGTGCCAGCAGTGTGGGGACAGGGGACTACTATGGCTACACCTTC. Translated, it gives CASSVGTGDYYGYTF.

CDR3 amino acids: CASSPEVGKLFF. The CDR3 coding sequence is TGTGCCAGCTCACCTGAGGTCGGAAAACTGTTTTTT. The chain uses TRBV18 and TRBJ1-4, with D hard to call. Germline CDR1 reads KGHSH; CDR2 reads LQKENI. CDR3 size: 12 residues. Trimming removed 3 bases from V and 10 bases from J, with 9 bases in between. The full variable domain, completed using reference TRBV18 and TRBJ1-4, is NAGVMQNPRHLVRRRGQEARLRCSPMKGHSHVYWYRQLPEEGLKFMVYLQKENIIDESGMPKERFSAEFPKEGPSILRIQQVVRGDSAAYFCASSPEVGKLFFGSGTQLSVL.

The rearrangement joins TRBV30 to TRBJ2-7, with a tentative D call TRBD1 (6 bases). With 0 bases removed from V and 3 bases from J, the gap between germline ends came to 18 bases. In germline, CDR1 is GTSNPN, CDR2 SVGIG (reference sequence). The CDR3 contains 16 residues. The CDR3 bases are TGTGCCTGGAGTGTCACCCTCAGGGACACCCTCTACGAGCAGTACTTC. Translation: CAWSVTLRDTLYEQYF.

The rearrangement uses TRBV7-9 and TRBJ1-5; possibly TRBD1 for D (5 bases). Deletions cut 5 bases from V and 2 bases from J, with 10 bases between. The CDR3 sequence is 14 residues long. CDR1 is SEHNR and CDR2 is FQNEAQ in the germline V gene (reference sequence). In DNA form, the CDR3 reads TGTGCCAGCAGCCCAGGGTTGGGCAATCAGCCCCAGCATTTT. Translating gives CASSPGLGNQPQHF.

The J gene is TRBJ2-7, the V gene TRBV4-1; D is unclear. CDR1 and CDR2 from the germline V gene are MGHRA and YSYEKL. CDR3 length: 14 residues. Trimming stripped 4 bases from V and 4 bases from J, with 14 bases between. Here the CDR3 reads CASSPGRNSYEQYF. The CDR3 DNA follows: TGCGCCAGCAGCCCCGGAAGGAACAGTTACGAGCAGTACTTC.